The clone carrying this TCR beta chain was observed a few times. These data belong to a study of T cells in Graves' hyperthyroidism and ophthalmopathy. V was cut by 3 bases and J by 10 bases, with 7 bases left in between. The CDR3 length is 11 residues. Germline lookup yields CDR1 KGHSH and CDR2 LQKENI. From RNA transcripts, TCR beta CDR3 regions were amplified. HTBI primers were employed in a first-round RT-PCR of the TCR CDR3. TCRdb called the multiplex PCR reads again in MiXCR, with one record for every CDR3 protein. The sample gives around 690,000 distinct CDR3 sequences, less than 25% of which show up once; approximately 30% is in the top ten.

V is TRBV18 and J is TRBJ2-1, with no clear D. This clonotype was obtained from a man between 25 and 39 years old with Graves' ophthalmopathy. The specimen sequenced was blood. The CDR3 DNA reads as TGTGCCAGCTCACCTAATGCCGAGCAGTTCTTC. This encodes CASSPNAEQFF.